The 10 T cell receptor beta chains in this list originate from one sample, sequenced in a study of shared clonotypes between healthy human individuals. Using immunoSEQ multiplex PCR, the repertoire was profiled, and TCRdb retains in-frame clones only, with some absent. The data show a few million clones, around nine tenths seen once. Sequencing was carried out using naive CD4+ T cells sorted from blood. Regarding subset: CD45RA+ positively selected. Source of these receptors: a man aged 18 to 35 in good health.

This chain joins TRBV6-1 and TRBJ1-5, with 7 bases aligning to TRBD1. Germline lookup yields CDR1 MNHNS and CDR2 SASEGT. Trimming at V came to 4 bases and at J to 7 bases, leaving 4 bases not matched to a gene. This CDR3 contains 13 residues. CDR3 amino acids: CASSGAGGQPQHF. CDR3 nucleotide sequence: TGTGCCAGCAGTGGGGCAGGGGGGCAGCCCCAGCATTTT.

This clone was counted once. The rearrangement uses TRBV18 and TRBJ2-6, with D hard to call. The germline V gene encodes CDR1 KGHSH and CDR2 LQKENI. V dropped 0 bases and J dropped 4 bases, with 4 bases sitting between them. The CDR3 runs 14 residues. The CDR3 spells CASSPPVGANVLTF. DNA of the CDR3: TGTGCCAGCTCACCACCGGTCGGGGCCAACGTCCTGACTTTC.

V is TRBV27 and J is TRBJ2-7, with D possibly called TRBD1 or TRBD2 (5 bases each). V shed 4 bases and J shed 2 bases, with 15 bases lying between them. The CDR3 consists of 15 residues. CDR1 and CDR2 (germline): MNHEY, SMNVEV (reference sequence). CDR3 residues: CASSSPGTQPYEQYF. DNA of the CDR3: TGTGCCAGCAGTTCACCCGGGACCCAACCCTACGAGCAGTACTTC.

This chain connects TRBV6-5 to TRBJ1-2, with D unclear. V dropped 7 bases and J dropped 7 bases, with 16 bases sitting between them. Per the germline V gene, CDR1 is MNHEY and CDR2 is SVGAGI. This CDR3 has 13 amino acids. The CDR3 sequence: CASTRAEMSGYTF. The CDR3 DNA reads TGTGCCAGCACCCGCGCGGAGATGTCTGGCTACACCTTC.

About this clone itself: Different DNA sequences within this sample yield the same CDR3. The genes are TRBV7-6 and TRBJ2-2, with 8 bases matching TRBD2. The V and J ends lost 6 bases and 1 base, in that order; junction bases with no gene match: 4. The CDR3 contains 15 residues. Germline assignment: CDR1 SGHVS and CDR2 FNYEAQ. The CDR3 spells CASSSTSGNTGELFF. The CDR3, as DNA: TGTGCCAGCAGTTCAACTAGCGGGAACACCGGGGAGCTGTTTTTT.

This clone was seen once. This chain links TRBV7-3 with TRBJ2-2; D remains unclear. Per the germline V gene, CDR1 is SGHTA and CDR2 is FQGTGA. The CDR3 has 13 residues. Trimming stripped 8 bases from V and 2 bases from J, with 9 bases between. CDR3 bases: TGTGCCAGCTCGACGGACAACACCGGGGAGCTGTTTTTT. Translation: CASSTDNTGELFF.

Only a few counts were recorded for this clone. V and J are TRBV2 and TRBJ1-6; D gene ambiguous. Germline lookup yields CDR1 SNHLY and CDR2 FYNNEI. The V gene lost 3 bases and the J gene lost 12 bases, with 6 bases spanning the gap. The CDR3 contains 11 residues. Here the CDR3 DNA reads TGTGCCAGCAGTGACACCGGACCCCTCCACTTT. Translation gives CASSDTGPLHF.

The gene calls are TRBV7-9 and TRBJ2-1, with TRBD1 identical over 10 bases. The CDR3 runs 18 residues. Germline CDR1 and CDR2: SEHNR and FQNEAQ (reference sequence). V dropped 5 bases and J dropped 0; count of bases not matched to a gene: 10. CDR3 DNA: TGTGCCAGCAGCCCCTTAAGGGACAGGGGACCCTCCTACAATGAGCAGTTCTTC. The encoded protein is CASSPLRDRGPSYNEQFF.

Turning to this clone: Other DNA sequences in this sample translate to the same CDR3. The V call is TRBV18, the J call TRBJ2-7, with a weak D call TRBD2 (5 bases). The germline V gene has CDR1 KGHSH and CDR2 LQKENI. V lost 3 bases and J 4 bases, leaving 10 bases between the germline ends. The CDR3 is 13 residues long. In nucleotides, the CDR3 is TGTGCCAGCTCACCTCAGGACTCTTACGAGCAGTACTTC. Its translation: CASSPQDSYEQYF.

The V and J genes are TRBV9 and TRBJ2-1; D is uncertain. The germline gives CDR1 SGDLS, CDR2 YYNGEE. V was cut by 4 bases and J by 0 bases, with 11 bases left in between. This CDR3 is 15 amino acids long. The CDR3 sequence is CASSPDLSSYNEQFF. CDR3 DNA sequence: TGTGCCAGCAGCCCCGACTTGAGCTCCTACAATGAGCAGTTCTTC.